This T cell receptor beta chain was profiled in a study of cytomegalovirus exposure and HLA in healthy donors. Study observations and caveats: A previous analysis found most TCR beta V segments productive roughly 87% or roughly 30% of the time. The study recorded about 160 TCR beta chains that were cytomegalovirus-associated.

CDR1 is MDHEN and CDR2 is SYDVKM in the germline V gene. The CDR3 length is 15 residues. The ends were cut back, 3 bases at V and 7 bases at J, with 13 bases in the middle. This clone showed up just once. Its matching antigen is unknown. In the PCR, 60 Vbeta and 13 Jbeta primers were used. Measured with immunoSEQ multiplex PCR; TCRdb has only the in-frame clones, and not every one. The data show 90,000 to 120,000 clones, roughly 80% seen once. The V call is TRBV28, the J call TRBJ1-6; TRBD1 is a possible D gene (5 bases). The sequence derives from a male donor in good health and CMV-seropositive. Sequences were obtained from PBMCs. DNA for the CDR3: TGTGCCAGCAGTTTGGGGCGGGGGAGGAATTCACCCCTCCACTTT. Amino acid sequence: CASSLGRGRNSPLHF.